The next 19 T cell receptor beta chains were all read from a single sample in a study of CD8 T cells in Susac syndrome. RNA was extracted with the RNeasy kit, and a quantity of about 0.5 to 1 ug was reverse transcribed using random hexamers. One entry per CDR3 protein, called by TCRdb with MiXCR from the immunoSEQ multiplex PCR reads. The sample has about 280,000 distinct CDR3 sequences; roughly 84% are singletons. The sequenced sample was CD8+ T cells from PBMCs. These receptors were taken from a human donor with multiple sclerosis.

This clonotype was observed a single time. V gene TRBV7-9 combines with J gene TRBJ2-7, with 9 bases matching TRBD1. This CDR3 comprises 16 residues. Germline CDR1 and CDR2: SEHNR and FQNEAQ (reference sequence). The V segment lost 6 bases and the J segment 2 bases; nucleotides outside the gene matches: 11. CDR3 nucleotides: TGTGCCAGCAGGGGGACAGGGCGTTCCGGCACCTACGAGCAGTACTTC. It yields the protein CASRGTGRSGTYEQYF.

This clonotype showed up just once. The chain carries TRBV5-1 and TRBJ2-3, with D perhaps being TRBD1 or TRBD2 (5 bases each). Germline V lookup: CDR1 SGHRS, CDR2 YFSETQ. V lost 7 bases to trimming and J lost 2 bases, with 14 bases between them. CDR3 size: 14 residues. CDR3 in amino acids: CASASRGNTDTQYF. The CDR3 nucleotides read TGCGCCAGCGCGTCCCGGGGCAACACAGATACGCAGTATTTT.

The rearrangement joins TRBV28 to TRBJ2-7; the D gene is possibly TRBD2 (5 bases). Trimming pared 8 bases from V and 4 bases from J, leaving 12 bases between. Germline V gene lookup returns CDR1 MDHEN and CDR2 SYDVKM. This CDR3 spans 12 amino acids. CDR3 DNA: TGTGCCAGCGGGAGACTAAATTACGAGCAGTACTTC. Amino acid sequence: CASGRLNYEQYF.

This clonotype turned up a few times. The CDR3 reads CASSQAGGSYNEQFF. CDR3 bases: TGTGCCAGCAGCCAGGCGGGAGGGTCCTACAATGAGCAGTTCTTC. The rearrangement joins TRBV3-1 to TRBJ2-1; 9 bases are a match to TRBD2. CDR1 is LGHDT and CDR2 is YNNKEL in the germline V gene (reference sequence). This CDR3 contains 15 residues. Trimming cost V 3 bases and J 1 base; bases outside gene matches: 1.

In its sample, this clonotype was seen once. V and J are TRBV12-3 or TRBV12-4 and TRBJ2-7, with D unresolved. This CDR3 is 13 amino acids long. V shed 2 bases and J shed 6 bases, with 11 bases lying between them. The CDR3 spells CASSLLSPGEQYF. In nucleotides, the CDR3 is TGTGCCAGCAGTTTATTGAGCCCGGGCGAGCAGTACTTC.

This rearrangement joins TRBV14 to TRBJ2-7; 9 bases fit TRBD1. V gave up 0 bases and J gave up 4 bases; unmatched junction bases: 13. The CDR3 runs 18 residues. Germline V gene lookup returns CDR1 SGHDN and CDR2 FVKESK. The CDR3: CASSQDWVNGTGIYEQYF. The DNA for the CDR3 is TGTGCCAGCAGCCAAGATTGGGTGAACGGGACAGGGATTTACGAGCAGTACTTC.

This chain uses TRBV13 with TRBJ2-5; tentatively, D is TRBD2 (6 bases). Germline V lookup: CDR1 PRHDT, CDR2 FYEKMQ (reference sequence). V gave up 5 bases and J gave up 4 bases, with 14 bases separating them. CDR3 length: 14 residues. The CDR3 is CASSRTSSGETQYF. CDR3 DNA: TGTGCCAGCAGCCGTACTAGCAGTGGAGAGACCCAGTACTTC.

This chain connects TRBV9 to TRBJ2-3; 11 bases fit TRBD2. CDR3 size: 16 residues. V gave up 0 bases and J gave up 5 bases; unmatched junction bases: 5. Per germline, CDR1 SGDLS and CDR2 YYNGEE. CDR3 in DNA: TGTGCCAGCAGCGTAGCACTAGCGGGAGTAGGAGATACGCAGTATTTT. This encodes CASSVALAGVGDTQYF.

The chain couples TRBV28 to TRBJ2-1; the D gene is possibly TRBD2 (6 bases). This CDR3 region has 16 residues. V dropped 5 bases and J dropped 8 bases, with 22 bases sitting between them. The germline gives CDR1 MDHEN, CDR2 SYDVKM. The CDR3 region is CASSPTGQPGVDEQFF. The CDR3, as DNA: TGTGCCAGCAGTCCCACCGGGCAACCGGGGGTAGATGAGCAGTTCTTC.

Written as DNA, the CDR3 is TGTGCCAGCAGCGTTGAGCGGGGTAGCACAGATACGCAGTATTTT. Translation: CASSVERGSTDTQYF. V is TRBV9 and J is TRBJ2-3, with 7 nucleotides matching TRBD2. CDR1 SGDLS and CDR2 YYNGEE come from the germline V gene. CDR3 length: 15 amino acids. Trimming took 2 bases from V and 0 from J; bases not matched to a gene: 3.

This rearrangement joins TRBV27 to TRBJ2-1; D is possibly TRBD2 (5 bases). The CDR3 consists of 16 residues. V was trimmed by 7 bases and J by 3 bases, leaving 19 bases between them. Germline V lookup: CDR1 MNHEY, CDR2 SMNVEV (reference sequence). The CDR3 coding sequence is TGTGCCAGCACCCGAGAGCGTACCGGGAACTACAATGAGCAGTTCTTC. It encodes CASTRERTGNYNEQFF.

The rearrangement links TRBV9 to TRBJ2-3, with D hard to call. Between the trimmed V and J ends, which lost 4 bases and 1 base, there was a span of 16 bases. CDR1 and CDR2 from the germline V gene are SGDLS and YYNGEE. The CDR3 covers 16 residues. CDR3 amino acids: CASSPPVRMGTDTQYF. The CDR3 bases are TGTGCCAGCAGCCCCCCGGTACGCATGGGCACAGATACGCAGTATTTT.

The V and J genes are TRBV20-1 and TRBJ2-1; D remains ambiguous. Trimming shortened V by 1 base and J by 5 bases, and 9 bases separated the two germline ends. Germline values: CDR1 DFQATT, CDR2 SNEGSKA (reference sequence). The CDR3 totals 13 residues. The chain's CDR3 is CSARAGPHNEQFF. The DNA of the CDR3 is TGCAGTGCTAGAGCCGGGCCCCACAATGAGCAGTTCTTC.

The V call is TRBV25-1, the J call TRBJ2-5, with 7 bases that match TRBD2. CDR3 length: 16 amino acids. With V trimmed by 1 base and J by 0 bases, 5 bases remained unmatched. Germline-derived CDR1 and CDR2 are MGHDK and SYGVNS. CDR3 bases: TGTGCCAGCAGTGAATCAGCTAGCGGATACCAAGAGACCCAGTACTTC. Amino acids: CASSESASGYQETQYF.

The V and J genes are TRBV9 and TRBJ2-1; D could derive from TRBD1 or TRBD2 (5 bases each). The CDR3 contains 17 residues. Germline V lookup: CDR1 SGDLS, CDR2 YYNGEE. The V end was cut by 2 bases, the J end by 5 bases, with 20 bases between. The DNA of the CDR3 is TGTGCCAGCAGCGTTTACATTACCGGGACCCTGAACAATGAGCAGTTCTTC. Translating it yields CASSVYITGTLNNEQFF.

J is TRBJ2-1 and V is TRBV27, with no clear D. Germline V gene sequence: CDR1 MNHEY, CDR2 SMNVEV (reference sequence). The CDR3 spans 11 residues. V was clipped by 8 bases and J by 6 bases, with 8 bases between them. The CDR3 bases are TGTGCCAGCCTCAGTCTCAATGAGCAGTTCTTC. Translated, it gives CASLSLNEQFF.

The chain carries TRBV6-2 or TRBV6-3 and TRBJ2-1; unclear D gene. Germline CDR1 is MNHEY and CDR2 is SVGEGT. The germline V and J ends were trimmed by 0 bases and 4 bases, with 19 bases remaining between them. The CDR3 totals 18 residues. CDR3 in DNA: TGTGCCAGCAGTTACTCGATGGGTCAGCCCTCGCGATACAATGAGCAGTTCTTC. It is translated as CASSYSMGQPSRYNEQFF.

The chain carries TRBV5-6 and TRBJ2-5; 12 positions agree with TRBD2. Germline CDR1 reads SGHDT; CDR2 reads YYEEEE. The CDR3 contains 16 residues. Losses at the gene ends were 0 bases for V and 2 bases for J; bases not matched to a gene: 2. CDR3: CASSLGGTSGQETQYF. CDR3 DNA: TGTGCCAGCAGCTTGGGCGGGACTAGCGGGCAAGAGACCCAGTACTTC.

This clonotype showed up just a few times. An end of the junction differs from the germline gene, which may be a read error. The chain's CDR3 is CATSDFRPTGYQETQYF. CDR3 DNA: TGTGCTACCAGTGATTTCCGCCCCACAGGGTACCAAGAGACCCAGTACTTC. The V call is TRBV24-1, the J call TRBJ2-5, with D perhaps matching TRBD1 (6 bases). Germline values: CDR1 KGHDR, CDR2 SFDVKD. This CDR3 region has 17 residues.